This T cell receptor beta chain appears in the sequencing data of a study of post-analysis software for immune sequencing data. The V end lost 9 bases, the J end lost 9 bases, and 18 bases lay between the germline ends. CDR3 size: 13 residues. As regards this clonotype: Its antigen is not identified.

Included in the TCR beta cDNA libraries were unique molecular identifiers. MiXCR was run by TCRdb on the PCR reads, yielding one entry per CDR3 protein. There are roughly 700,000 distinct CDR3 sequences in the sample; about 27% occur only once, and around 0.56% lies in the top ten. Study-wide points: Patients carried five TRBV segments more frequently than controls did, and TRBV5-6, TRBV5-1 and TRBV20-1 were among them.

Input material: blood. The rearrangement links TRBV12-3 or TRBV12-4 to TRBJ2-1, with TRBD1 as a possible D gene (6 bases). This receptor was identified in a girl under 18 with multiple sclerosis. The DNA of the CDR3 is TGTGCCAGTAGCATGCAGGGACAAGGTGAGCAGTTCTTC. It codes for CASSMQGQGEQFF.